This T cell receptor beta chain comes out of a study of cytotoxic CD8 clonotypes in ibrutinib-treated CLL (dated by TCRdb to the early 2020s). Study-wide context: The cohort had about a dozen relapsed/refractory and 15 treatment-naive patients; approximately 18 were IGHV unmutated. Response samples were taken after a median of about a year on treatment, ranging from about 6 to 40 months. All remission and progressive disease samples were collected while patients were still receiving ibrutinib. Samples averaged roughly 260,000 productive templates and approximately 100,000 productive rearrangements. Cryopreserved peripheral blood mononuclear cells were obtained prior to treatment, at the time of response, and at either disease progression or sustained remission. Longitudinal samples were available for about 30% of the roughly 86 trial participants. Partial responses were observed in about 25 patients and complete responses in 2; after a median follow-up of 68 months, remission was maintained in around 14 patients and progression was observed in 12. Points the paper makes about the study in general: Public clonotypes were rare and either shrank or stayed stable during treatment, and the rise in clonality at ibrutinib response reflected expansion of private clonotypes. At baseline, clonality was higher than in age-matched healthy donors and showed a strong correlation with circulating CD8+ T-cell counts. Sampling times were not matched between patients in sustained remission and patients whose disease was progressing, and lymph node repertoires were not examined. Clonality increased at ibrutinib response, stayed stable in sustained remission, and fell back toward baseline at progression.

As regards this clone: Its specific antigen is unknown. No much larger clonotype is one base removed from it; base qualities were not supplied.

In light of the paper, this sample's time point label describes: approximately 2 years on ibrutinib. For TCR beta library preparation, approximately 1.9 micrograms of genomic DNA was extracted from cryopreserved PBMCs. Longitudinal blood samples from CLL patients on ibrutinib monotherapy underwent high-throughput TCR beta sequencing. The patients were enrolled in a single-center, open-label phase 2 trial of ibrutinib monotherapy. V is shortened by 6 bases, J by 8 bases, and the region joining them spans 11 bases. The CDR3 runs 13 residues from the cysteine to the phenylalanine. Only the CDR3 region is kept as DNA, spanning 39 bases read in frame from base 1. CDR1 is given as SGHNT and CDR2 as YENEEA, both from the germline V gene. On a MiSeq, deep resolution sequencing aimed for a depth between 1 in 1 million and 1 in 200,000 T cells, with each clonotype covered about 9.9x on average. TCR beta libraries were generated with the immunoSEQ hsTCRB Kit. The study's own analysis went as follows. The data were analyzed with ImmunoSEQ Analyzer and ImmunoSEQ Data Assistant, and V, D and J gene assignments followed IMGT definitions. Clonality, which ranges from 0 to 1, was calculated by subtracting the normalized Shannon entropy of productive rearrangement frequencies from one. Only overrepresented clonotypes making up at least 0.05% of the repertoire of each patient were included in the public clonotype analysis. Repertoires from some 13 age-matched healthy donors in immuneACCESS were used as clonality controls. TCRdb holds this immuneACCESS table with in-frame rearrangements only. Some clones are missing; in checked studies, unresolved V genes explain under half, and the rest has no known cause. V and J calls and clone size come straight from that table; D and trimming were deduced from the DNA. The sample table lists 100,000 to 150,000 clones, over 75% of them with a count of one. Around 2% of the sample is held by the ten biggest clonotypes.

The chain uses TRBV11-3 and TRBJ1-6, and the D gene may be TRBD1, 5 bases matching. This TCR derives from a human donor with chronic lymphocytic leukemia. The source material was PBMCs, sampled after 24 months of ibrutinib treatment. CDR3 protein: CASSRGRDSPLHF. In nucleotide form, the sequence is TGTGCCAGCAGTAGGGGCAGGGATTCACCCCTCCACTTT.